The present entry profiles one T cell receptor beta chain with its context. These data come from a study of Ad26.COV2.S vaccination and SARS-CoV-2 variants. Germline CDR1 is SGDLS and CDR2 is YYNGEE. The CDR3 spans 15 residues. Losses at the gene ends were 3 bases for V and 1 base for J; bases not matched to a gene: 5. Treatment of the sample: roughly 20 received Ad26.COV2.S at low or high dose, single or two shots; about five received placebo; per-sample allocation not given. Day 63 after the first vaccine or placebo injection was the time point for sampling. The protocol was immunoSEQ multiplex PCR, while the TCRdb copy is restricted to in-frame clones and leaves out a portion. The sample shows hundreds of thousands of clones, around 88% of them seen only once.

The input for sequencing was peripheral blood, taken in a trial of Ad26.COV2.S vaccine versus placebo. This receptor was identified in a person between 18 and 65 years old who received the Ad26.COV2.S COVID-19 vaccine or a placebo. The rearrangement joins TRBV9 to TRBJ1-1, with 8 bases aligning to TRBD1. CDR3 residues: CASSGRDRRNTEAFF. DNA for the CDR3: TGTGCCAGCAGCGGACGGGACAGGCGGAACACTGAAGCTTTCTTT.